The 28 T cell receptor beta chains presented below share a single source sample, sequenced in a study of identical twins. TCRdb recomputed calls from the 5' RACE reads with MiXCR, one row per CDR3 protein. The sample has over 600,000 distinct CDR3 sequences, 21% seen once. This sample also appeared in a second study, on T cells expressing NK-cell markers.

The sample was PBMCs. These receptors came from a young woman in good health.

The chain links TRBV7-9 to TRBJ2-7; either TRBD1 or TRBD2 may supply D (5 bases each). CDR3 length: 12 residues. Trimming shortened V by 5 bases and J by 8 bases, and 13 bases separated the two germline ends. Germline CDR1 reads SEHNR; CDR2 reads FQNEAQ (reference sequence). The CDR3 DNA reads TGTGCCAGCAGCCCCCGACCGGGGCAGCAGTACTTC. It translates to CASSPRPGQQYF. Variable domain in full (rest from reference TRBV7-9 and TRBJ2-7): DTGVSQNPRHKITKRGQNVTFRCDPISEHNRLYWYRQTLGQGPEFLTYFQNEAQLEKSRLLSDRFSAERPKGSFSTLEIQRTEQGDSAMYLCASSPRPGQQYFGPGTRLTVT.

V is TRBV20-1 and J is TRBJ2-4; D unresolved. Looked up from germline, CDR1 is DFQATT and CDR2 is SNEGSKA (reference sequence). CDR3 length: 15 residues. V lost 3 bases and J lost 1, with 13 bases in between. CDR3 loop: CSARTASLAKNIQYF. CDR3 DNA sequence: TGCAGTGCTAGGACTGCGTCGCTGGCCAAAAACATTCAGTACTTC.

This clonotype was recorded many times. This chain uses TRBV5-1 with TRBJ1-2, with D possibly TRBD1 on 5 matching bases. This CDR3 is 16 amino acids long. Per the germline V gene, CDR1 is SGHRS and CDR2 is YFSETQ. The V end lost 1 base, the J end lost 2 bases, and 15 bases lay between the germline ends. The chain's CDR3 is CASSLSSGRANYGYTF. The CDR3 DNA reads TGCGCCAGCAGCTTGTCCTCCGGCAGGGCGAACTATGGCTACACCTTC.

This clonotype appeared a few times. CDR3 loop: CASSYGGFSGANVLTF. DNA for the CDR3: TGTGCCAGCAGCTACGGGGGATTCTCTGGGGCCAACGTCCTGACTTTC. The rearrangement uses TRBV5-5 and TRBJ2-6, with D maybe TRBD2 (6 bases). The V gene lost 3 bases and the J gene lost 0 bases, with 10 bases spanning the gap. The CDR3 runs 16 residues. In germline, CDR1 is SGHKS, CDR2 YYEKEE (reference sequence).

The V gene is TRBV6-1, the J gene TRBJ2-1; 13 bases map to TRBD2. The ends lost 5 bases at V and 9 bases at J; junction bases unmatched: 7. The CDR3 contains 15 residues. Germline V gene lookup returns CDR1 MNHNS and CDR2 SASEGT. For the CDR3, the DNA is TGTGCCAGCAGTCAGCGGACTAGCGGGGGATTTGAGCAGTTCTTC. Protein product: CASSQRTSGGFEQFF.

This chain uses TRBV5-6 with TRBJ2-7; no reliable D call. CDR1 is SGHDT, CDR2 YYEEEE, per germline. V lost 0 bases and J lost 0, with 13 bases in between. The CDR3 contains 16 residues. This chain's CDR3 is CASSLEGRHDSYEQYF. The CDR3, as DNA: TGTGCCAGCAGCTTGGAGGGCCGACACGACTCCTACGAGCAGTACTTC.

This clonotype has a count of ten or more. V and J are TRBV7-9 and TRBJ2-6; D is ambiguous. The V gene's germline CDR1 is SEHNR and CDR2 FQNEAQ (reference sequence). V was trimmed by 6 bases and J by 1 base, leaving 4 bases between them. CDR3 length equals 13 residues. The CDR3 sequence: CASRGSGANVLTF. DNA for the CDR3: TGTGCCAGCAGGGGGTCTGGGGCCAACGTCCTGACTTTC.

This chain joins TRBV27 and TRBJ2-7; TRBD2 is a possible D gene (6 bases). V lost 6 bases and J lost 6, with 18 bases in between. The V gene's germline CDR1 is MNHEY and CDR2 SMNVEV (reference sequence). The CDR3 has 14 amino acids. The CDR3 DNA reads TGTGCCAGCAGCCCCGGACTGGGGGGAGGCGAGCAGTACTTC. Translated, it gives CASSPGLGGGEQYF.

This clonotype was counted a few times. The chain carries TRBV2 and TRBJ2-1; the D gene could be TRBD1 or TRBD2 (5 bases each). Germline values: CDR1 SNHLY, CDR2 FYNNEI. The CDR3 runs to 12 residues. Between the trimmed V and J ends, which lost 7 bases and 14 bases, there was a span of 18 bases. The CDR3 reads CASTSPGRQKFF. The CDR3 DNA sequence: TGTGCCAGCACCTCCCCGGGACGGCAGAAGTTCTTC.

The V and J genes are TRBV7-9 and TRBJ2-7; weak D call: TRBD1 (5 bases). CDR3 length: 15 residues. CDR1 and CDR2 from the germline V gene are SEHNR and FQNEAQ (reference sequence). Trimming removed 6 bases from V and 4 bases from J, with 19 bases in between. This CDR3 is CASSGLQGGTYEQYF. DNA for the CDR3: TGTGCCAGCAGTGGGCTTCAGGGCGGAACATACGAGCAGTACTTC.

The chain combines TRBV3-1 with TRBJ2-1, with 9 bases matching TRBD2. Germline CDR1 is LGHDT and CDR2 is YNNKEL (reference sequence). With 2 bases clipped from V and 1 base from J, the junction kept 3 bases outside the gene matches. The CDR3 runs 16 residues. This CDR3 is CASSQLAGLSYNEQFF. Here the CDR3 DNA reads TGTGCCAGCAGCCAACTAGCGGGATTATCCTACAATGAGCAGTTCTTC.

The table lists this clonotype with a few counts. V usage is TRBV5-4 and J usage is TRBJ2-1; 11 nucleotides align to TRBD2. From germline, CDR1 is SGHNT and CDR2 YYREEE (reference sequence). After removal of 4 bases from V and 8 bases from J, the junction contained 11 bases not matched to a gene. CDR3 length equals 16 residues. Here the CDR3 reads CASSRPLAGGRDEQFF. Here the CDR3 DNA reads TGTGCCAGCAGCCGACCTTTAGCGGGAGGGCGAGATGAGCAGTTCTTC.

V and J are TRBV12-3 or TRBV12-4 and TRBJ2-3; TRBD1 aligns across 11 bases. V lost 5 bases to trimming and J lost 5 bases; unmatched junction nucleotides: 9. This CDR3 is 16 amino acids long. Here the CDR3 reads CASSTLWGQGEDTQYF. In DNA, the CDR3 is TGTGCCAGCAGTACACTTTGGGGACAGGGGGAAGATACGCAGTATTTT.

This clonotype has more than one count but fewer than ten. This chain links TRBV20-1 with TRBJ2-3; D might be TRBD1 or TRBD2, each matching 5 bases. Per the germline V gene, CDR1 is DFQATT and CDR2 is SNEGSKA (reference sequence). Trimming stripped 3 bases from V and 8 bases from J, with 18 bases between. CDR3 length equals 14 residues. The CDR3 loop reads CSASPPGLGSTQYF. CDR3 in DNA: TGCAGTGCTAGTCCCCCGGGGCTGGGATCTACGCAGTATTTT.

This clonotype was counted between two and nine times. As DNA, the CDR3 is TGCAGTGCTACTCCGTGGAACACTGAAGCTTTCTTT. Encoded protein: CSATPWNTEAFF. The V gene is TRBV20-1, the J gene TRBJ1-1; D remains unclear. Germline V lookup: CDR1 DFQATT, CDR2 SNEGSKA (reference sequence). The CDR3 sequence is 12 residues long. Trimming took off 4 bases at V and 1 base at J, with 7 bases between the two ends.

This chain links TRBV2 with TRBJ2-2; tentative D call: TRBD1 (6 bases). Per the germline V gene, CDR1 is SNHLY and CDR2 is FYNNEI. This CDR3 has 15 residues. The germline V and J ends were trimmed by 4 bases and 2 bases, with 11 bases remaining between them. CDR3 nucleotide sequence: TGTGCCAGCAGTGGTACAGGGTTTAACACCGGGGAGCTGTTTTTT. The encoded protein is CASSGTGFNTGELFF.

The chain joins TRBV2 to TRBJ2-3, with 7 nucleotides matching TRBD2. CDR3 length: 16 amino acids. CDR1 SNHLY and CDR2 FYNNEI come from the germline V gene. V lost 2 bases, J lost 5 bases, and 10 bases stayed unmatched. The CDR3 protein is CASSERLALPKDTQYF. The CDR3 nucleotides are TGTGCCAGCAGTGAACGACTAGCCCTCCCTAAAGATACGCAGTATTTT.

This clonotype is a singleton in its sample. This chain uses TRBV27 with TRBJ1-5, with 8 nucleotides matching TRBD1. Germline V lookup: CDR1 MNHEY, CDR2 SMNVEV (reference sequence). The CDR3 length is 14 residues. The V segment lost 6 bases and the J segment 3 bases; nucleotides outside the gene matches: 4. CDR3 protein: CASRRQGINQPQHF. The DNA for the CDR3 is TGTGCCAGCAGGAGACAGGGGATCAATCAGCCCCAGCATTTT.

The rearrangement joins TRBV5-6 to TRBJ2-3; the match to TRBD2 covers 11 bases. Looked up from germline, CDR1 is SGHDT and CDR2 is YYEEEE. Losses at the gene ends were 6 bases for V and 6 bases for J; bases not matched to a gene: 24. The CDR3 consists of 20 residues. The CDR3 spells CASNISPSPSGLAEDDTQYF. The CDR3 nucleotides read TGTGCCAGCAATATCTCCCCCTCGCCTTCGGGACTAGCGGAGGATGATACGCAGTATTTT.

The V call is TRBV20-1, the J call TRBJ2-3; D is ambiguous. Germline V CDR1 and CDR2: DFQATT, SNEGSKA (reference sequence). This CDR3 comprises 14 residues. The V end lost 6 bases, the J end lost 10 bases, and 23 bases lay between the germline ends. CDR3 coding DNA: TGCAGTGCAAACGACCCCCAAGGTTTGGGATCGCAGTATTTT. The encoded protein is CSANDPQGLGSQYF.

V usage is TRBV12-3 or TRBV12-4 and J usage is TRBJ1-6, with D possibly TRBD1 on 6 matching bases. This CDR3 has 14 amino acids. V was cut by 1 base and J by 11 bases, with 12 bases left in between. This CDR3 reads CASSLVWDTTPLHF. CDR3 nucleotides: TGTGCCAGCAGTTTAGTGTGGGACACTACACCCCTCCACTTT.

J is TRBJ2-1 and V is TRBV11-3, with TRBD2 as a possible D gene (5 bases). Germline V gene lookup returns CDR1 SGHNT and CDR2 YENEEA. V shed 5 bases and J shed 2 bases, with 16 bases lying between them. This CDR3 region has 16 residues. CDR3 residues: CASSRMRGNPYNEQFF. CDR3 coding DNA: TGTGCCAGCAGCCGGATGAGAGGGAATCCCTACAATGAGCAGTTCTTC.

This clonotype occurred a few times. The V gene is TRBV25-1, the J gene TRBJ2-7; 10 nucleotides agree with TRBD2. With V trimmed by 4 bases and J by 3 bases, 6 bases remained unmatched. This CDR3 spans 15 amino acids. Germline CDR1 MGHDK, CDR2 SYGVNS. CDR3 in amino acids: CASSAPGLAYYEQYF. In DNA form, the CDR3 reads TGTGCCAGCAGTGCCCCGGGACTAGCGTACTACGAGCAGTACTTC.

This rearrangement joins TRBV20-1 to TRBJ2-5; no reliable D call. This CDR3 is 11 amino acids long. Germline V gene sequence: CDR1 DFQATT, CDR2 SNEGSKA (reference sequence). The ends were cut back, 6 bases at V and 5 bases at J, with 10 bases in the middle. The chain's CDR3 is CSATTRETQYF. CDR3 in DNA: TGCAGTGCCACTACTCGGGAGACCCAGTACTTC.

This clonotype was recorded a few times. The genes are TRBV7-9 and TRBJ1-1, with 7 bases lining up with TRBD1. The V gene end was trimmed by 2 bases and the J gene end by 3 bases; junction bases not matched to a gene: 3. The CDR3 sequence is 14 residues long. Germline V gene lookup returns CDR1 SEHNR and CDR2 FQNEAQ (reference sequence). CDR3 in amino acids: CASSLTGAYTEAFF. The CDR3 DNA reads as TGTGCCAGCAGCTTAACAGGGGCCTACACTGAAGCTTTCTTT.

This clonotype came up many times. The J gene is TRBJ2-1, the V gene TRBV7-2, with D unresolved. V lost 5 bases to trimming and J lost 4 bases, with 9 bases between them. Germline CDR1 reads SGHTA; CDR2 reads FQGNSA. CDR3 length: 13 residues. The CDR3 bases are TGTGCCAGCAGCATTGGTCGTTACAATGAGCAGTTCTTC. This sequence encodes CASSIGRYNEQFF. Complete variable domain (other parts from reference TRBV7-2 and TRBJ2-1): GAGVSQSPSNKVTEKGKDVELRCDPISGHTALYWYRQSLGQGLEFLIYFQGNSAPDKSGLPSDRFSAERTGGSVSTLTIQRTQQEDSAVYLCASSIGRYNEQFFGPGTRLTVL.

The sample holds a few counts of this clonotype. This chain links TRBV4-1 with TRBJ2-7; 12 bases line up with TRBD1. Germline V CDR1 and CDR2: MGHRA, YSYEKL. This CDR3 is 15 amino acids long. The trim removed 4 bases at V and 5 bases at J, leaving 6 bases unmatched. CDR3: CASSRGTGGKNEQYF. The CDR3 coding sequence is TGCGCCAGCAGCCGGGGGACAGGGGGCAAGAACGAGCAGTACTTC.

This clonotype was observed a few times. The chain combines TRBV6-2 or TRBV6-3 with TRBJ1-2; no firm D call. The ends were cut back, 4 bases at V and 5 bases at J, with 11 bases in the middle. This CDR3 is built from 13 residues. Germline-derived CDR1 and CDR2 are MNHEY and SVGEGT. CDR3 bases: TGTGCCAGCAGTTTTGGTCTCGAGTATGGCTACACCTTC. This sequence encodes CASSFGLEYGYTF.